These 26 T cell receptor beta chains were all obtained from the same sample, sequenced in a study of T cells in narcolepsy. Generated by immunoSEQ multiplex PCR, the TCRdb table keeps only in-frame clones and is missing some. The sample holds about 31,000 clones, 78% seen once. Input material: CD45RA- memory CD4+ T cells from PBMCs. The origin of the receptors is a human donor with narcolepsy.

V gene TRBV2 combines with J gene TRBJ1-2; D is possibly TRBD1 (6 bases). CDR3 length equals 14 residues. CDR1 is SNHLY, CDR2 FYNNEI, per germline. V lost 6 bases, J lost 6 bases, and 17 bases lay in between. CDR3 sequence reads: CASRFRGEVDGYTF. The DNA for the CDR3 is TGTGCCAGCAGATTTAGGGGGGAAGTTGATGGCTACACCTTC.

The rearrangement uses TRBV2 and TRBJ2-3; tentatively, D is TRBD2 (7 bases). Looked up from germline, CDR1 is SNHLY and CDR2 is FYNNEI. V lost 8 bases and J lost 3, with 21 bases in between. This CDR3 has 16 amino acids. The CDR3 reads CASSSDGGQRTDTQYF. The CDR3, as DNA: TGTGCCAGCTCCTCGGACGGGGGGCAACGGACAGATACGCAGTATTTT.

This rearrangement joins TRBV30 to TRBJ2-2; 7 bases are a match to TRBD1. This CDR3 contains 16 residues. V was clipped by 4 bases and J by 3 bases; unmatched bases: 11. From germline, CDR1 is GTSNPN and CDR2 SVGIG (reference sequence). CDR3 residues: CAWKRTGLRDTGELFF. The CDR3 region has the DNA TGTGCCTGGAAGAGGACAGGCCTGAGGGACACCGGGGAGCTGTTTTTT.

The chain employs TRBV6-1 and TRBJ2-2; D uncertain. This CDR3 has 15 residues. Per the germline V gene, CDR1 is MNHNS and CDR2 is SASEGT. Trimming shortened V by 1 base and J by 4 bases, and 10 bases separated the two germline ends. CDR3 DNA sequence: TGTGCCAGCAGTGAAGGAATCCACTTCACCGGGGAGCTGTTTTTT. Translation: CASSEGIHFTGELFF.

This clone was detected only once. The chain has TRBV5-1 and TRBJ2-2; maybe TRBD1 (6 bases). The CDR3 is 14 residues long. In germline, CDR1 is SGHRS, CDR2 YFSETQ. Between the trimmed V and J ends, which lost 1 base and 4 bases, there was a span of 8 bases. The CDR3 nucleotides are TGCGCCAGCAGCTTGATAGGGGGCACCGGGGAGCTGTTTTTT. Its translation: CASSLIGGTGELFF.

The J gene is TRBJ2-2, the V gene TRBV30; D uncertain. CDR1 and CDR2 (germline): GTSNPN, SVGIG (reference sequence). Trimming removed 4 bases from V and 6 bases from J, with 9 bases in between. This CDR3 has 12 amino acids. The CDR3 region is CAWTLGSGELFF. DNA for the CDR3: TGTGCCTGGACCTTGGGCTCCGGGGAGCTGTTTTTT.

V usage is TRBV5-1 and J usage is TRBJ1-2, with TRBD1 matching over 9 bases. J was trimmed by 4 bases and V by 4 bases; bases with no gene match: 5. Looked up from germline, CDR1 is SGHRS and CDR2 is YFSETQ. The CDR3 extends over 14 amino acids. In DNA form, the CDR3 reads TGCGCCAGCAGCCGGACAGGGGAGTCCTATGGCTACACCTTC. Translating it yields CASSRTGESYGYTF.

The V call is TRBV18, the J call TRBJ2-7; D is perhaps TRBD1 (5 bases). The CDR3 is 12 residues long. Trimming removed 3 bases at V and 6 bases at J, with 9 bases between. CDR1 is KGHSH and CDR2 is LQKENI in the germline V gene. The CDR3, as DNA: TGTGCCAGCTCACCGGACACTGGCGAGCAGTACTTC. The encoded protein is CASSPDTGEQYF.

The genes are TRBV6-6 and TRBJ2-7, with 8 bases identical to TRBD2. The germline V gene encodes CDR1 MNHNY and CDR2 SVGAGI (reference sequence). CDR3 length equals 15 residues. With 6 bases clipped from V and 1 base from J, the junction kept 8 bases outside the gene matches. The DNA for the CDR3 is TGTGCCAGCAGCCTTGATAGCGGGGCATCCTACGAGCAGTACTTC. Amino acid sequence: CASSLDSGASYEQYF.

This sequence joins TRBV5-1 and TRBJ2-5; 7 nucleotides match TRBD1. The ends lost 5 bases at V and 1 base at J; junction bases unmatched: 8. CDR3 length: 15 residues. Looked up from germline, CDR1 is SGHRS and CDR2 is YFSETQ. The DNA of the CDR3 is TGCGCCAGCAGACCCGTTTACAGGGGCCAAGAGACCCAGTACTTC. Its translation: CASRPVYRGQETQYF.

The J gene is TRBJ1-2, the V gene TRBV15; TRBD1 is a possible D gene (5 bases). The germline V and J ends were trimmed by 3 bases and 0 bases, with 17 bases remaining between them. CDR1 is LNHNV, CDR2 YYDKDF, per germline (reference sequence). CDR3 length: 17 amino acids. CDR3 residues: CATSRTGPRSTNYGYTF. CDR3 sequence (DNA): TGTGCCACCAGCAGGACGGGACCGCGATCTACTAACTATGGCTACACCTTC.

The genes are TRBV28 and TRBJ1-2, with D perhaps matching TRBD1 (6 bases). Germline-derived CDR1 and CDR2 are MDHEN and SYDVKM. Deletions cut 5 bases from V and 1 base from J, with 8 bases between. The CDR3 extends over 13 amino acids. The CDR3, as DNA: TGTGCCAGCAGTGAGGGGGTTAACTATGGCTACACCTTC. Translation gives CASSEGVNYGYTF.

The gene calls are TRBV2 and TRBJ2-3, with D possibly matching TRBD1 (5 bases). V lost 6 bases, J lost 4 bases, and 26 bases lay in between. In germline, CDR1 is SNHLY, CDR2 FYNNEI. This CDR3 has 18 amino acids. The CDR3 reads CASSQQGKGVWGADTQYF. CDR3 in DNA: TGTGCCAGCAGCCAACAAGGGAAAGGGGTGTGGGGCGCAGATACGCAGTATTTT. The entire variable domain, with the rest obtained from reference TRBV2 and TRBJ2-3, is as follows: EPEVTQTPSHQVTQMGQEVILRCVPISNHLYFYWYRQILGQKVEFLVSFYNNEISEKSEIFDDQFSVERPDGSNFTLKIRSTKLEDSAMYFCASSQQGKGVWGADTQYFGPGTRLTVL.

This CDR3 is CASSTSGGYNEQFF. In DNA, the CDR3 is TGTGCCAGCAGTACTAGCGGGGGCTACAATGAGCAGTTCTTC. The chain is built from TRBV27 and TRBJ2-1; 11 positions agree with TRBD2. This CDR3 has 14 amino acids. Germline V gene data show CDR1 as MNHEY and CDR2 as SMNVEV (reference sequence). J lost 3 bases, V lost 5 bases, and 0 bases had no gene match.

The genes are TRBV5-1 and TRBJ1-1; D is unclear. The germline CDR1 and CDR2 sequences are SGHRS and YFSETQ. The CDR3 is made up of 14 amino acids. The V end lost 0 bases, the J end lost 4 bases, and 10 bases lay between the germline ends. The DNA for the CDR3 is TGCGCCAGCAGCTTGGTAGCCACTTCCACTGAAGCTTTCTTT. This codes for CASSLVATSTEAFF.

This clone occurred a few times. The chain is built from TRBV5-4 and TRBJ2-7; D might be TRBD1 (5 bases). This CDR3 has 13 amino acids. The germline V gene encodes CDR1 SGHNT and CDR2 YYREEE (reference sequence). The V gene lost 2 bases and the J gene lost 1 base, with 7 bases spanning the gap. CDR3 nucleotides: TGTGCCAGCAGCTTAACAGGATCCTACGAGCAGTACTTC. This gives the protein CASSLTGSYEQYF. The full variable domain, rest sourced from reference TRBV5-4 and TRBJ2-7, is ETGVTQSPTHLIKTRGQQVTLRCSSQSGHNTVSWYQQALGQGPQFIFQYYREEENGRGNFPPRFSGLQFPNYSSELNVNALELDDSALYLCASSLTGSYEQYFGPGTRLTVT.

The rearrangement joins TRBV10-2 to TRBJ2-1, with D possibly being TRBD1 or TRBD2 (5 bases each). V lost 5 bases to trimming and J lost 7 bases, with 21 bases between them. This CDR3 is 16 amino acids long. Germline lookup yields CDR1 WSHSY and CDR2 SAAADI. The CDR3 region is CASSFSGTTQVNEQFF. The CDR3 DNA is TGCGCCAGCAGTTTCTCGGGGACCACCCAAGTGAATGAGCAGTTCTTC.

About this clone itself: At one end, the junction sequence differs from germline, possibly due to a read error. This chain's CDR3 is CASRLRGGANVLTF. Here the CDR3 DNA reads TGTGCCAGCCGCTTAAGGGGGGGGGCCAACGTCCTGACTTTC. The genes are TRBV5-8 and TRBJ2-6, with a weak D call TRBD1 (6 bases). CDR1 SGHTS and CDR2 YDEGEE come from the germline V gene. The CDR3 totals 14 residues.

This clone was recorded a few times. The rearrangement joins TRBV2 to TRBJ2-5; D unclear. This CDR3 has 14 amino acids. V gave up 6 bases and J gave up 5 bases, with 16 bases separating them. Germline assignment: CDR1 SNHLY and CDR2 FYNNEI. In DNA form, the CDR3 reads TGTGCCAGCAGCCCGGTCAGGAACGGTGAGACCCAGTACTTC. It codes for CASSPVRNGETQYF.

In this sample, this clone turned up once. The chain combines TRBV9 with TRBJ2-3, with D perhaps TRBD2 (5 bases). V gave up 3 bases and J gave up 6 bases, with 14 bases separating them. Germline V gene sequence: CDR1 SGDLS, CDR2 YYNGEE. The CDR3 runs 14 residues. CDR3 DNA: TGTGCCAGCAGCGGCCGGGCCTCGGGGGATACGCAGTATTTT. Amino acids: CASSGRASGDTQYF.

The rearrangement links TRBV5-6 to TRBJ1-2; 9 positions match TRBD1. Germline CDR1 SGHDT, CDR2 YYEEEE. With V trimmed by 2 bases and J by 4 bases, 6 bases remained unmatched. The CDR3 spans 15 residues. CDR3 nucleotides: TGTGCCAGCAGCTTCGGACAGGGGTCAGTCTATGGCTACACCTTC. Translated: CASSFGQGSVYGYTF.

Regarding this clone: This sample also contains other DNA sequences that code for the same CDR3. The CDR3 reads CASSPGQGADTQYF. The CDR3 nucleotides read TGTGCCAGTAGTCCGGGACAGGGGGCAGATACGCAGTATTTT. The chain is built from TRBV19 and TRBJ2-3; 11 bases fit TRBD1. Germline CDR1 and CDR2: LNHDA and SQIVND (reference sequence). The CDR3 is 14 residues long. V was clipped by 5 bases and J by 4 bases; unmatched bases: 2.

The V call is TRBV7-8, the J call TRBJ2-3; tentatively, D is TRBD1 (6 bases). V lost 0 bases, J lost 0 bases, and 7 bases lay in between. The CDR3 spans 15 residues. The V gene's germline CDR1 is SGHVS and CDR2 FQNEAQ. In DNA form, the CDR3 reads TGTGCCAGCAGCTTAGCGGGACAAAGCACAGATACGCAGTATTTT. Its translation is CASSLAGQSTDTQYF. The whole variable domain, remainder taken from reference TRBV7-8 and TRBJ2-3, is GAGVSQSPRYKVAKRGQDVALRCDPISGHVSLFWYQQALGQGPEFLTYFQNEAQLDKSGLPSDRFFAERPEGSVSTLKIQRTQQEDSAVYLCASSLAGQSTDTQYFGPGTRLTVL.

This clone was seen a few times. CDR3 in DNA: TGTGCCAGCAGCGGAGGGGGGGCATTTAGCACCGGGGAGCTGTTTTTT. Translation gives CASSGGGAFSTGELFF. This rearrangement joins TRBV2 to TRBJ2-2, with a possible D match to TRBD2 (7 bases). The CDR3 sequence is 16 residues long. Germline V CDR1 and CDR2: SNHLY, FYNNEI. V was trimmed by 6 bases and J by 4 bases, leaving 18 bases between them.

The chain couples TRBV6-1 to TRBJ1-3, with D uncertain. CDR3 length equals 13 residues. Germline loops: CDR1 MNHNS, CDR2 SASEGT. V lost 5 bases, J lost 13 bases, and 18 bases lay in between. The chain's CDR3 is CASSLGPAGQIYF. The DNA of the CDR3 is TGTGCCAGCAGTCTCGGACCCGCCGGCCAAATATATTTT.

The chain links TRBV6-6 to TRBJ1-6; D uncertain. Trimming took off 0 bases at V and 0 bases at J, with 6 bases between the two ends. The germline V gene has CDR1 MNHNY and CDR2 SVGAGI (reference sequence). The CDR3 runs 16 residues. In nucleotides, the CDR3 is TGTGCCAGCAGTTACTCGCCCAGCTCCTATAATTCACCCCTCCACTTT. Translated: CASSYSPSSYNSPLHF.